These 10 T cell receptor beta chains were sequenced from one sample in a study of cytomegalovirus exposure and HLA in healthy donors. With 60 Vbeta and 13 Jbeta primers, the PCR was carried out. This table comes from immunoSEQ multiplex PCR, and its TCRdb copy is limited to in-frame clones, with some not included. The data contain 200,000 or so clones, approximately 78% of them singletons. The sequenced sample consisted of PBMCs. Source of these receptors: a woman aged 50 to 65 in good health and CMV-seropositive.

The CDR3 bases are TGTGCCAGCACCTTTGGCGGGGGGACCTCTGGGGAGCTGTTTTTT. It is translated as CASTFGGGTSGELFF. The chain employs TRBV7-9 and TRBJ2-2, with TRBD2 identical over 8 bases. The CDR3 runs 15 residues. Germline V lookup: CDR1 SEHNR, CDR2 FQNEAQ (reference sequence). V shed 7 bases and J 8 bases; nucleotides not matched to a gene: 12.

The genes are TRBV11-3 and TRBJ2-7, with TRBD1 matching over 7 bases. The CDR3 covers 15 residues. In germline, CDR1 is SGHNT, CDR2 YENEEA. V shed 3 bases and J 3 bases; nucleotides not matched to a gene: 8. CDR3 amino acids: CASSLGDSGFYEQYF. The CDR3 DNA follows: TGTGCCAGCAGCTTGGGGGACAGCGGATTCTACGAGCAGTACTTC. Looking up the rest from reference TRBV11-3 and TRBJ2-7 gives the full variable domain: EAGVVQSPRYKIIEKKQPVAFWCNPISGHNTLYWYLQNLGQGPELLIRYENEEAVDDSQLPKDRFSAERLKGVDSTLKIQPAELGDSAVYLCASSLGDSGFYEQYFGPGTRLTVT.

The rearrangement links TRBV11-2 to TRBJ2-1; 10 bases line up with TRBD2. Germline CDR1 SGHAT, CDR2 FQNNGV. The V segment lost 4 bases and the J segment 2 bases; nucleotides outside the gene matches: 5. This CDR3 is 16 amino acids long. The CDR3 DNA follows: TGTGCCAGCAGCTCGAGGACTAGCGGAGCCTACAATGAGCAGTTCTTC. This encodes CASSSRTSGAYNEQFF.

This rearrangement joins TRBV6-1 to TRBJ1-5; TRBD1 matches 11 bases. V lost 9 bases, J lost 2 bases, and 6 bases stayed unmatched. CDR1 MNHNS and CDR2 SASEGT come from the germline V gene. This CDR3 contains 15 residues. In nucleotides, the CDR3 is TGTGCCAGTTGGACAGGGGGCCGGGGCAATCAGCCCCAGCATTTT. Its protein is CASWTGGRGNQPQHF.

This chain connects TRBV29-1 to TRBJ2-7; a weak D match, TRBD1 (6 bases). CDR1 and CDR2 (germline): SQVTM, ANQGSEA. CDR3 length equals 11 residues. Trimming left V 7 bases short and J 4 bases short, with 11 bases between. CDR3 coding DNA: TGCAGCGGAGACACAGGGTACGAGCAGTACTTC. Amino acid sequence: CSGDTGYEQYF.

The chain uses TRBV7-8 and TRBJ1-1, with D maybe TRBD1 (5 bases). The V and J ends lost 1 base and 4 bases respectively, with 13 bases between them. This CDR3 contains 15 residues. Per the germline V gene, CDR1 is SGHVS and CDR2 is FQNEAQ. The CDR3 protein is CASSLGPRAATEAFF. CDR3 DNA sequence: TGTGCCAGCAGCTTAGGCCCCAGGGCGGCCACTGAAGCTTTCTTT.

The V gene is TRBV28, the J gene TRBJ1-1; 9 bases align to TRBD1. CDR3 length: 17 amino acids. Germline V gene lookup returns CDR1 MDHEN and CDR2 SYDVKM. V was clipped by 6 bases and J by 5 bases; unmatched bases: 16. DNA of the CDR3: TGTGCCAGCAGCCCGGGACAGGGTATCGACCTGGTAACTGAAGCTTTCTTT. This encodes CASSPGQGIDLVTEAFF.

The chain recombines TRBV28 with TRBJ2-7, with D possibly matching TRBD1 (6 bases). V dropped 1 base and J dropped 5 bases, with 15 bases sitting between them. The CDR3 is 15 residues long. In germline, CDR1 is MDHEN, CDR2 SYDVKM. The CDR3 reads CASSLYRRQEDEQYF. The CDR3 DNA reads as TGTGCCAGCAGTTTATATCGGCGACAGGAGGACGAGCAGTACTTC.

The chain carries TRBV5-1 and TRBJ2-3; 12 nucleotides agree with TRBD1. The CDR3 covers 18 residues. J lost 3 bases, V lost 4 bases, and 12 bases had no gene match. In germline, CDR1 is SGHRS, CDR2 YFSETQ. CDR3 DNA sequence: TGCGCCAGCAGCGGGGGACAGGGGGCCTTATATGGTACAGATACGCAGTATTTT. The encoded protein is CASSGGQGALYGTDTQYF. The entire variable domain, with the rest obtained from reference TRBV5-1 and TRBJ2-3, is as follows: KAGVTQTPRYLIKTRGQQVTLSCSPISGHRSVSWYQQTPGQGLQFLFEYFSETQRNKGNFPGRFSGRQFSNSRSEMNVSTLELGDSALYLCASSGGQGALYGTDTQYFGPGTRLTVL.

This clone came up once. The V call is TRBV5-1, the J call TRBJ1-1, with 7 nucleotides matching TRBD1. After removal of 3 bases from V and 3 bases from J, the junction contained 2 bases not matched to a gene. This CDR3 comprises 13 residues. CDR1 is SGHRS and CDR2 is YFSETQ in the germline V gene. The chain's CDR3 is CASSSTGDTEAFF. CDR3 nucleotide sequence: TGCGCCAGCAGCTCAACAGGGGACACTGAAGCTTTCTTT. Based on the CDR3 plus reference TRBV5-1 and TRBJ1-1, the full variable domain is KAGVTQTPRYLIKTRGQQVTLSCSPISGHRSVSWYQQTPGQGLQFLFEYFSETQRNKGNFPGRFSGRQFSNSRSEMNVSTLELGDSALYLCASSSTGDTEAFFGQGTRLTVV.